This T cell receptor (beta chain) was recorded in a study of T cells after yellow fever vaccination. This clonotype was counted between two and nine times. As yet, its antigen is unknown. A single record per CDR3 protein comes from TCRdb applying MiXCR to the 5' RACE reads. Of around 610,000 distinct CDR3 sequences listed, roughly 14% are singletons. The study, taken as a whole, reports: Peaking on day 5 versus 15, the secondary response was faster but weaker.

The input for sequencing was PBMCs, taken on the day of the yellow fever booster vaccination. This receptor was obtained from a young man who received the YFV17D yellow fever vaccine.

CDR3 region: CASSKLPGQSTDTQYF. CDR3 nucleotide sequence: TGTGCCAGTAGTAAACTACCGGGACAGAGCACAGATACGCAGTATTTT. This rearrangement joins TRBV19 to TRBJ2-3; TRBD1 matches 7 bases. The CDR3 length is 16 residues. Trimming took 4 bases from V and 0 from J; bases not matched to a gene: 7. CDR1 and CDR2 (germline): LNHDA, SQIVND (reference sequence). The variable domain in full, completed from reference TRBV19 and TRBJ2-3, reads DGGITQSPKYLFRKEGQNVTLSCEQNLNHDAMYWYRQDPGQGLRLIYYSQIVNDFQKGDIAEGYSVSREKKESFPLTVTSAQKNPTAFYLCASSKLPGQSTDTQYFGPGTRLTVL.